This entry is about one TCR beta chain. Its antigen is unknown. Base-call qualities are not available, and no considerably larger clone is one nucleotide away. The sequencer was an Illumina HiSeq 2000. Multiplex PCR amplification was used to generate the TCR beta chain libraries. The amplified TCR beta chain products were analyzed by high-throughput sequencing. The raw public reads went through TCRdb reprocessing: fastp at Q25, MiXCR clone calling, in-frame beta chains kept. Each CDR3 protein gets just one entry, which takes the most common genes and DNA from the rows behind it. This sample has about 47,000 distinct CDR3 sequences in its table, and under 25% of those were observed once. Jointly, the top ten make up 6.5% to 8% of the sample. This sample is drawn from a study of breast tumors, draining lymph nodes, adjacent tissues (dated by TCRdb to 2016 to 2017). Background on the whole study: TCR beta repertoires were compared across tumor, adjacent nontumor tissue and axillary lymph nodes obtained from breast cancer patients. The study aimed to assess the relationships and possible T-cell exchange between tumor, surrounding tissue and draining lymph node repertoires in human breast cancer.

The research as a whole found: The conclusion that tumor T cells originate in lymph nodes was presented as consistent with a hypothesis rather than as directly demonstrated. The data were considered consistent with the idea that most tumor T cells come from the lymph node and then expand in tumor tissue. In luminal-like breast cancer, tumor and nontumor tissue repertoires resembled each other significantly more than in basal-like breast cancer. Tumor T-cell repertoires showed less diversity than lymph node repertoires and more diversity than nontumor tissue repertoires, and tumor T-cell repertoires showed preferential V and J gene usage.

This sequence originates from a female donor with breast cancer. Some clones in this sample may be carry-over from other donors' samples. Sequenced sample: breast tumor tissue.

CDR3 reads: CASSSGTQYEQYF. In nucleotides, the sequence is TGTGCCAGCAGCTCGGGGACTCAATACGAGCAGTACTTC. The V and J segments used are TRBV5-4 and TRBJ2-7, and perhaps TRBD2 as D gene, on 6 matching bases. The junction carries 11 bases between V and J, which are trimmed by 3 bases and 4 bases respectively. CDR1 SGHNT and CDR2 YYREEE are derived from the germline V gene (reference sequence). CDR3 length: 13 amino acids, cysteine to phenylalanine. Of all the DNA, just the CDR3 is kept, 39 bases in frame from base 1.